These T cell receptor beta chains were read from a single sample in a study of T cell responses to AZD1222 COVID-19 vaccine. Sequenced by immunoSEQ multiplex PCR; TCRdb stores in-frame clones only, minus some. The sample includes some 96,000 clones, approximately 87% of them seen just once. Sample: peripheral blood, taken on day 0 of MenACWY control vaccination. Receptor source: an adult in good health. Both conserved end residues are part of each CDR3. A D gene is named only where the DNA matches it firmly. Part of the rows lack a size; the others show once, few, many or a class for expanded clones.

V gene	CDR3 length	J gene	clone size	D gene	CDR3 protein	CDR3 DNA
TRBV7-9	13	TRBJ1-6	-	-	CASSLDGNSPLHF	TGTGCCAGCAGCTTAGACGGTAATTCACCCCTCCACTTT
TRBV28	16	TRBJ2-3	once	TRBD2	CASSPWGTSGSDTQYF	TGTGCCAGCAGTCCGTGGGGGACTAGCGGATCAGATACGCAGTATTTT
TRBV10-1	14	TRBJ1-1	few	-	CASSSGQMGAEAFF	TGCGCCAGCAGTTCGGGACAAATGGGCGCTGAAGCTTTCTTT
TRBV7-2	14	TRBJ2-4	-	TRBD2	CASSLLAGGDIQYF	TGTGCCAGCAGCCTCCTAGCGGGAGGGGACATTCAGTACTTC
TRBV19	14	TRBJ2-5	-	TRBD1	CASTGTGGQETQYF	TGTGCCAGTACCGGGACAGGTGGCCAGGAGACCCAGTACTTC
TRBV6-5	14	TRBJ1-1	-	-	CASSPDLWNTEAFF	TGTGCCAGCAGCCCCGACCTTTGGAACACTGAAGCTTTCTTT
TRBV6-1	15	TRBJ2-3	-	TRBD2	CASSEGAGVTDTQYF	TGTGCCAGCAGTGAAGGGGCGGGGGTCACAGATACGCAGTATTTT
TRBV6-5	15	TRBJ2-7	once	TRBD2	CASINGGGSSYEQYF	TGTGCCAGCATCAACGGAGGCGGGAGCTCCTACGAGCAGTACTTC
TRBV30	12	TRBJ1-6	-	-	CAWSVPPSPLHF	TGTGCCTGGAGTGTACCCCCATCACCCCTCCACTTT
TRBV7-2	17	TRBJ2-2	once	TRBD1	CASSYRALTGVTGELFF	TGTGCCAGCAGCTATAGGGCTTTGACAGGGGTCACCGGGGAGCTGTTTTTT
TRBV4-3	17	TRBJ2-7	-	TRBD2	CASSQDASGGFSYEQYF	TGCGCCAGCAGCCAAGATGCTAGCGGGGGGTTCTCCTACGAGCAGTACTTC
TRBV2	14	TRBJ1-2	-	-	CASSERHGNYGYTF	TGTGCCAGCAGTGAGAGACATGGTAACTATGGCTACACCTTC
TRBV5-1	17	TRBJ2-2	-	TRBD1	CASSEFYRGLGTGELFF	TGCGCCAGCAGCGAGTTCTACAGGGGGCTAGGCACCGGGGAGCTGTTTTTT
TRBV7-9	15	TRBJ1-5	-	TRBD1	CASSLPGGVSQPQHF	TGTGCCAGCAGCTTACCAGGGGGCGTGAGTCAGCCCCAGCATTTT
TRBV4-3	15	TRBJ2-7	once	-	CASSQGADGDYEQYF	TGCGCCAGCAGCCAAGGGGCGGACGGAGACTACGAGCAGTACTTC
TRBV6-5	14	TRBJ1-5	-	-	CATDNRARNQPQHF	TGTGCCACCGATAACAGGGCCCGCAATCAGCCCCAGCATTTT
TRBV28	16	TRBJ1-5	-	-	CASSSYMGLYNQPQHF	TGTGCCAGCAGTTCTTATATGGGACTCTACAATCAGCCCCAGCATTTT
TRBV6-2/TRBV6-3	18	TRBJ2-1	-	-	CASSYSPWRLSSYNEQFF	TGTGCCAGCAGTTACTCCCCCTGGAGGTTGAGCTCCTACAATGAGCAGTTCTTC
TRBV28	13	TRBJ2-7	-	-	CASSLQARYEQYF	TGTGCCAGCAGTTTACAGGCCCGCTACGAGCAGTACTTC
TRBV11-3	12	TRBJ1-1	-	-	CASSSTGGVAFF	TGTGCCAGCAGCTCGACCGGGGGTGTAGCTTTCTTT
TRBV4-3	15	TRBJ1-2	-	-	CASSQSSIKGGGYTF	TGCGCCAGCAGCCAAAGTTCTATTAAGGGAGGAGGCTACACCTTC
TRBV30	12	TRBJ1-2	-	TRBD1	CAWEGTGGGYTF	TGTGCCTGGGAAGGGACAGGGGGCGGCTACACCTTC
TRBV27	13	TRBJ2-7	-	-	CASSDGGLREQYF	TGTGCCAGCAGTGACGGGGGACTTCGGGAGCAGTACTTC
TRBV7-2	16	TRBJ2-7	-	TRBD2	CASSSSTSGGVRQQYF	TGTGCCAGCAGCTCTTCGACTAGCGGGGGCGTAAGGCAGCAGTACTTC
TRBV11-2	15	TRBJ2-5	-	TRBD2	CASSSRLAEQETQYF	TGTGCCAGCAGCTCCCGACTAGCGGAACAAGAGACCCAGTACTTC
TRBV4-1	15	TRBJ1-2	-	-	CASSQTKADNYGYTF	TGCGCCAGCAGCCAAACCAAAGCCGATAACTATGGCTACACCTTC
TRBV6-5	14	TRBJ2-7	-	TRBD1	CASRGQGGSYEQYF	TGTGCCAGCAGAGGACAGGGAGGCTCCTACGAGCAGTACTTC
TRBV5-1	13	TRBJ1-1	-	-	CASSLQENTEAFF	TGCGCCAGCAGCTTGCAGGAGAACACTGAAGCTTTCTTT
TRBV4-1	16	TRBJ2-3	-	TRBD1	CASSREPGQGFNTQYF	TGCGCCAGCAGCCGGGAACCGGGACAGGGGTTTAATACGCAGTATTTT
TRBV28	13	TRBJ1-4	once	TRBD1	CASSQGQIEKLFF	TGTGCCAGCAGTCAGGGACAGATTGAAAAACTGTTTTTT
TRBV4-3	13	TRBJ1-2	-	-	CASSRTGNYGYTF	TGCGCCAGCAGCCGCACAGGGAACTATGGCTACACCTTC
TRBV18	13	TRBJ1-4	-	-	CASGPGPSEKLFF	TGTGCCAGTGGACCGGGACCGAGTGAAAAACTGTTTTTT
TRBV7-2	18	TRBJ2-3	once	TRBD2	CASSLVGSSGTGTDTQYF	TGTGCCAGCAGCTTAGTGGGGTCTAGCGGGACTGGCACAGATACGCAGTATTTT
TRBV12-3/TRBV12-4	13	TRBJ2-7	-	-	CASSLVPSSEQYF	TGTGCCAGCAGTTTGGTCCCCTCCTCCGAGCAGTACTTC
TRBV30	16	TRBJ2-5	-	-	CAWSEDIVTVGETQYF	TGTGCCTGGAGTGAAGATATTGTGACGGTGGGAGAGACCCAGTACTTC
TRBV19	13	TRBJ1-5	-	-	CASSIGHNQPQHF	TGTGCCAGTAGTATAGGTCACAATCAGCCCCAGCATTTT
TRBV11-2	15	TRBJ2-2	-	TRBD2	CASSLSGGAAGELFF	TGTGCCAGCAGCTTAAGCGGGGGGGCTGCCGGGGAGCTGTTTTTT
TRBV3-1/TRBV3-2	16	TRBJ2-4	few	TRBD2	CASSQEGAGGLNIQYF	TGTGCCAGCAGCCAAGAGGGAGCGGGGGGGTTAAACATTCAGTACTTC
TRBV7-8	15	TRBJ1-6	once	TRBD1	CASSSIDRDNSPLHF	TGTGCCAGCAGCTCCATAGACAGGGATAATTCACCCCTCCACTTT
TRBV6-5	14	TRBJ1-4	-	-	CASSYSGRGKKLFF	TGTGCCAGCAGTTACTCGGGAAGGGGGAAAAAACTGTTTTTT
TRBV9	13	TRBJ1-2	few	-	CASSTGQNYGYTF	TGTGCCAGCAGCACAGGACAGAACTATGGCTACACCTTC
TRBV29-1	12	TRBJ1-2	-	-	CSVSRPVSDYTF	TGCAGCGTTTCCCGACCGGTTAGTGACTACACCTTC
TRBV27	15	TRBJ1-1	-	-	CASSLIRGRATEAFF	TGTGCCAGCAGCCTAATAAGGGGGAGGGCCACTGAAGCTTTCTTT
TRBV2	15	TRBJ2-7	-	TRBD1	CASEETGTGGYEQYF	TGTGCCAGCGAGGAAACCGGGACAGGGGGCTACGAGCAGTACTTC
TRBV5-1	15	TRBJ2-7	-	TRBD1	CASSLEHRGLGEQYF	TGCGCCAGCAGCTTGGAGCACAGGGGGCTGGGCGAGCAGTACTTC
TRBV28	12	TRBJ1-2	-	-	CASMEGDYGYTF	TGTGCCAGCATGGAGGGTGACTATGGCTACACCTTC
TRBV7-2	13	TRBJ2-3	-	TRBD1	CASSLDRGDTQYF	TGTGCCAGCAGCTTAGACAGGGGAGATACGCAGTATTTT
TRBV5-6	16	TRBJ2-7	-	TRBD2	CASSWTGTSGAYEQYF	TGTGCCAGCAGCTGGACCGGGACTAGCGGGGCCTACGAGCAGTACTTC
TRBV20-1	11	TRBJ2-5	-	-	CSGTIQETQYF	TGCAGTGGGACTATCCAAGAGACCCAGTACTTC
TRBV24-1	18	TRBJ2-2	-	TRBD1	CATSDLGPGQVNTGELFF	TGTGCCACCAGTGATTTAGGCCCGGGACAGGTAAACACCGGGGAGCTGTTTTTT
TRBV28	15	TRBJ2-1	-	TRBD2	CASSLSERGRNEQFF	TGTGCCAGCAGTTTGTCCGAGCGGGGGAGGAATGAGCAGTTCTTC
TRBV9	15	TRBJ1-1	-	-	CASSPLSMGDTEAFF	TGTGCCAGCAGCCCGCTCTCGATGGGGGACACTGAAGCTTTCTTT
TRBV19	17	TRBJ1-2	-	-	CASTNSPLGGPGYGYTF	TGTGCCAGTACCAATAGCCCCCTGGGGGGCCCTGGGTATGGCTACACCTTC